Presented here are 5 T cell receptor beta chains from one specimen sequenced in a study of cytomegalovirus exposure and HLA in healthy donors (dated by TCRdb to 2017 to 2019). Libraries were built with the immunoSEQ multiplex PCR assay. The multiplex PCR relied on a mix of 60 forward primers for TCR Vbeta segments and 13 reverse primers for TCR Jbeta segments. TCRdb took this table from immuneACCESS and kept in-frame rearrangements with V and J called. Such tables lack part of the clones; where checked against another copy, unresolved V genes explain under half of the gap, and the rest is unexplained. Counted in this sample were around 150,000 clones; approximately 78% of them appeared once. The biggest ten clones account for roughly 0.99% of the sample. The sample was PBMCs. These receptors originate from a girl aged 2 to 9 in good health and CMV-seropositive.

The CDR3 DNA follows: TGTGCCAGCAGTTTATGGAGGACAGCCGCAAGTCAGCCCCAGCATTTT. Protein product: CASSLWRTAASQPQHF. V is TRBV28 and J is TRBJ1-5; perhaps TRBD1 as D (6 bases). V was shortened by 0 bases and J by 6 bases, with 15 bases between the two germline ends. This CDR3 region has 16 residues. From germline, CDR1 is MDHEN and CDR2 SYDVKM.

This chain connects TRBV14 to TRBJ1-2; 7 nucleotides agree with TRBD1. Germline-derived CDR1 and CDR2 are SGHDN and FVKESK. J lost 4 bases, V lost 4 bases, and 3 bases had no gene match. This CDR3 spans 13 amino acids. CDR3 in DNA: TGTGCCAGCAGCCCCGGGACAGTCTATGGCTACACCTTC. Amino acid sequence: CASSPGTVYGYTF.

This chain joins TRBV5-1 and TRBJ2-5, with 16 positions matching TRBD2. Germline V CDR1 and CDR2: SGHRS, YFSETQ. The V and J ends lost 3 bases and 1 base, in that order; junction bases with no gene match: 6. The CDR3 length is 18 residues. The CDR3: CASSSGTSGRAFQETQYF. Written as DNA, the CDR3 is TGCGCCAGCAGCTCCGGGACTAGCGGGAGGGCCTTCCAAGAGACCCAGTACTTC.

A few counts support this clone. CDR3 nucleotides: TGTGCCAGCAGCCTGGTGGAAGGGACAGACGAGCAGTACTTC. It codes for CASSLVEGTDEQYF. The chain joins TRBV5-4 to TRBJ2-7; 7 nucleotides align to TRBD1. Unmatched junction bases numbered 9, after V lost 4 bases and J lost 5 bases. Germline V gene sequence: CDR1 SGHNT, CDR2 YYREEE (reference sequence). The CDR3 runs to 14 residues.

The V and J genes are TRBV7-9 and TRBJ2-1, with 11 bases identical to TRBD2. Germline-derived CDR1 and CDR2 are SEHNR and FQNEAQ (reference sequence). V trimming: 1 base; J trimming: 8 bases; junction bases outside the gene matches: 10. The CDR3 has 17 residues. CDR3 nucleotides: TGTGCCAGCAGCTTAGGGACTAGCGGGCGAGAAACCTATGAGCAGTTCTTC. The encoded protein is CASSLGTSGRETYEQFF.